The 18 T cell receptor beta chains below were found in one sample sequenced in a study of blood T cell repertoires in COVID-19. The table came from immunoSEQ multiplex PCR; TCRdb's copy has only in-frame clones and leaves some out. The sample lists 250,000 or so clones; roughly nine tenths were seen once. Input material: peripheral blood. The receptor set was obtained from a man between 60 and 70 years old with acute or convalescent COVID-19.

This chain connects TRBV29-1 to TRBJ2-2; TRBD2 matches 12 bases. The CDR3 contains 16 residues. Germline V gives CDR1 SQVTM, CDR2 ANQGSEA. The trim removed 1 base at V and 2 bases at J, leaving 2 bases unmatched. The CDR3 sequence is CSVEGLAGENTGELFF. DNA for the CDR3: TGCAGCGTTGAAGGACTAGCGGGAGAAAACACCGGGGAGCTGTTTTTT.

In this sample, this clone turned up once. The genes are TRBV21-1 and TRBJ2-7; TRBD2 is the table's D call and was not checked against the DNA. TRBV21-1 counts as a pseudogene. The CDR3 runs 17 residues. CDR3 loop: CASSKALRLAGLYEQYF. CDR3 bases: TGTGCCAGCAGCAAAGCGCTGAGACTAGCGGGACTCTACGAGCAGTACTTC.

CDR3 residues: CASSFRDSRGQFF. In DNA, the CDR3 is TGTGCCAGCAGCTTCCGGGACTCTCGGGGGCAGTTCTTC. This rearrangement joins TRBV7-9 to TRBJ2-1; perhaps TRBD2 as D (6 bases). V was shortened by 3 bases and J by 12 bases, with 15 bases between the two germline ends. This CDR3 has 13 residues. The germline V gene encodes CDR1 SEHNR and CDR2 FQNEAQ (reference sequence).

In DNA, the CDR3 is TGTGCCTGGGGGCCGGGGAACACTGAAGCTTTCTTT. It specifies CAWGPGNTEAFF. The chain recombines TRBV30 with TRBJ1-1; no definite D call. Germline loops: CDR1 GTSNPN, CDR2 SVGIG (reference sequence). The CDR3 is made up of 12 amino acids. V lost 5 bases and J lost 1, with 8 bases in between.

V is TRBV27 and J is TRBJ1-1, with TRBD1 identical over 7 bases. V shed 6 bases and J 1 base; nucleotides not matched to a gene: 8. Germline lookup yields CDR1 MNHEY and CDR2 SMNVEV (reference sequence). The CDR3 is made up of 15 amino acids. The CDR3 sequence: CASRRQGRSNTEAFF. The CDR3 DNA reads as TGTGCCAGCAGACGACAGGGCAGATCGAACACTGAAGCTTTCTTT.

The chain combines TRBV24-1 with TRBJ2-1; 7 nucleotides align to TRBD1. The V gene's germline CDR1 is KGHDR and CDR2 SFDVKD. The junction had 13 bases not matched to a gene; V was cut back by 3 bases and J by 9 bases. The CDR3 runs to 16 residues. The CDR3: CATSDPAEDRRGEQFF. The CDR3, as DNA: TGTGCCACCAGTGATCCCGCGGAGGACAGGAGAGGTGAGCAGTTCTTC.

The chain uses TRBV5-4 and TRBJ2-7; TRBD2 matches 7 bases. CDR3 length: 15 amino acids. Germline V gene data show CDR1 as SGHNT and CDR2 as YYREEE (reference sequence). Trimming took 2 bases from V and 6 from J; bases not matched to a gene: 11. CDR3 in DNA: TGTGCCAGCAGCTTACCCGCGCGGGAGTCTCCCGAGCAGTACTTC. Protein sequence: CASSLPARESPEQYF.

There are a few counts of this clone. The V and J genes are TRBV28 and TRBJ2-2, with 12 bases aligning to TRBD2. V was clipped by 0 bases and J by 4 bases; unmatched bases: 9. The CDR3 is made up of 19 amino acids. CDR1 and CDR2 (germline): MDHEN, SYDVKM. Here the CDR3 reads CASSLWARTSGTPTGELFF. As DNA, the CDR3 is TGTGCCAGCAGTTTATGGGCCCGGACTAGCGGGACTCCCACCGGGGAGCTGTTTTTT.

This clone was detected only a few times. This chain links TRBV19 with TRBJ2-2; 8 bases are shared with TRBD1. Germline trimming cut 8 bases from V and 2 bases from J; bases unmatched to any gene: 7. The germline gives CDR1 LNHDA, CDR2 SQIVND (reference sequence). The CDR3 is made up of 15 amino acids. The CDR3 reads CASHQQGGNTGELFF. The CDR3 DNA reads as TGTGCCAGTCACCAACAGGGGGGTAACACCGGGGAGCTGTTTTTT. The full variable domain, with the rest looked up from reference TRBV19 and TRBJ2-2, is DGGITQSPKYLFRKEGQNVTLSCEQNLNHDAMYWYRQDPGQGLRLIYYSQIVNDFQKGDIAEGYSVSREKKESFPLTVTSAQKNPTAFYLCASHQQGGNTGELFFGEGSRLTVL.

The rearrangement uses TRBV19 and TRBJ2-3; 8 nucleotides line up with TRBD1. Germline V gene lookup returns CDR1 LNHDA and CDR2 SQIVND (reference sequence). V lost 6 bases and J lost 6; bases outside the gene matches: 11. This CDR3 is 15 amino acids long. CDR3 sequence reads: CASRRSQGAIDTQYF. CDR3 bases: TGTGCCAGTAGGAGGTCGCAGGGGGCGATTGATACGCAGTATTTT.

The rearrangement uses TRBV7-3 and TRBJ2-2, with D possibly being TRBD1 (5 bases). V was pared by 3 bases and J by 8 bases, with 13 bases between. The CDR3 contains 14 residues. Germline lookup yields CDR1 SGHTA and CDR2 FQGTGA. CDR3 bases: TGTGCCAGCAGCTTTAATCAGGGCTTAGGGGAGCTGTTTTTT. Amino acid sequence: CASSFNQGLGELFF.

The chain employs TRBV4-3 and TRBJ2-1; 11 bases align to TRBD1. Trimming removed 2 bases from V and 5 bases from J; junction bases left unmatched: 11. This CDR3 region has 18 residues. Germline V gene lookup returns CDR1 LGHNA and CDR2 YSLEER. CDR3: CASSQRDRGASWNNEQFF. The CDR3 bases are TGCGCCAGCAGCCAACGGGACAGGGGGGCTAGCTGGAACAATGAGCAGTTCTTC.

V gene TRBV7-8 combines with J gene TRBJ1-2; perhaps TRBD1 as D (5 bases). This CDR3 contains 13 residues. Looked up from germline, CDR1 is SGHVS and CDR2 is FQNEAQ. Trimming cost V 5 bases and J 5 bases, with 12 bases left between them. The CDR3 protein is CASSRSRAYGYTF. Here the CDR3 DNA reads TGTGCCAGCAGCCGCAGCAGGGCGTATGGCTACACCTTC. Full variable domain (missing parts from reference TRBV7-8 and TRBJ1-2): GAGVSQSPRYKVAKRGQDVALRCDPISGHVSLFWYQQALGQGPEFLTYFQNEAQLDKSGLPSDRFFAERPEGSVSTLKIQRTQQEDSAVYLCASSRSRAYGYTFGSGTRLTVV.

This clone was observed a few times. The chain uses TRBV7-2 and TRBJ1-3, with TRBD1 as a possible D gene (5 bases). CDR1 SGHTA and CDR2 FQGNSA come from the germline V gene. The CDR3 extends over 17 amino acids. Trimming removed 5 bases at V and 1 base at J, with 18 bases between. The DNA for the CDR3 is TGTGCCAGCAGCGGCAGACAGAATACGATTTCTGGAAACACCATATATTTT. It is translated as CASSGRQNTISGNTIYF.

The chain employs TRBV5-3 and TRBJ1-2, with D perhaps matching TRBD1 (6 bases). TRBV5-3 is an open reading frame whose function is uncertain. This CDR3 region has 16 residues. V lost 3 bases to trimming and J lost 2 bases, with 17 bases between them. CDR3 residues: CARSWTYRVLNYGYTF. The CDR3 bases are TGTGCCAGAAGCTGGACCTACAGGGTCTTAAACTATGGCTACACCTTC.

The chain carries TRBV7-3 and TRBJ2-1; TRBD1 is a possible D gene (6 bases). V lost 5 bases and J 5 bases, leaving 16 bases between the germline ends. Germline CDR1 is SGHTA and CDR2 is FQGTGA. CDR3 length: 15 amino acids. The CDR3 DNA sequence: TGTGCCAGCAGCGCACAGGGTCTCAGCGACAATGAGCAGTTCTTC. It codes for CASSAQGLSDNEQFF.

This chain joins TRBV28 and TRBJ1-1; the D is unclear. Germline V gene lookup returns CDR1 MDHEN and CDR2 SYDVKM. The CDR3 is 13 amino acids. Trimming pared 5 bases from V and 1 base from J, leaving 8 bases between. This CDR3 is CASSPTANTEAFF. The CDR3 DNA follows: TGTGCCAGCAGTCCAACAGCGAACACTGAAGCTTTCTTT.

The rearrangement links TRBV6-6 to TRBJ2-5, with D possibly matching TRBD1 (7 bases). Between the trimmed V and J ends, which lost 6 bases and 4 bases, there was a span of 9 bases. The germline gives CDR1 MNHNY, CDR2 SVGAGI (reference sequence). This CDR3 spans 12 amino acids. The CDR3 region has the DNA TGTGCCAGCAGGCAGGGGGGAGAGACCCAGTACTTC. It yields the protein CASRQGGETQYF.